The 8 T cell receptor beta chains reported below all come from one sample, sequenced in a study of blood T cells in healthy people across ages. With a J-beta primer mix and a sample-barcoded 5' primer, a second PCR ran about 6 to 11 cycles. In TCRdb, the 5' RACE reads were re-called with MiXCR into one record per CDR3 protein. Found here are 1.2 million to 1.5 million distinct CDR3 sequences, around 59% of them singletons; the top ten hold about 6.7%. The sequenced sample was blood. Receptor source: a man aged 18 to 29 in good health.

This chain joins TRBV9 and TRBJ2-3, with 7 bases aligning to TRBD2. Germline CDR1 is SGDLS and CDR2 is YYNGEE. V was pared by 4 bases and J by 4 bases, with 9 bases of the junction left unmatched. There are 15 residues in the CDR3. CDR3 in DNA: TGTGCCAGCAGCCCCCGCGCGGGAGTGGCAGATACGCAGTATTTT. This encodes CASSPRAGVADTQYF.

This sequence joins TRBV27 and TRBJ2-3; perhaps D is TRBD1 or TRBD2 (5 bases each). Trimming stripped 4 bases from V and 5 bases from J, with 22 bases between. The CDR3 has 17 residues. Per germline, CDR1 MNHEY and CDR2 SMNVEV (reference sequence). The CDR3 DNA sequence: TGTGCCAGCAGTTCCCTTTCGAGGGGCCTCCAGGGAGATACGCAGTATTTT. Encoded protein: CASSSLSRGLQGDTQYF.

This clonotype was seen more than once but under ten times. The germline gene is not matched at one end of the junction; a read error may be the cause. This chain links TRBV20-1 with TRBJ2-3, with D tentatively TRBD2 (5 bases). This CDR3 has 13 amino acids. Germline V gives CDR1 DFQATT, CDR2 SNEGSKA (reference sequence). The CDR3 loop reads CSARGPGTDTQYF. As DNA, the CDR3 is TGCAGTGCCAGAGGGCCGGGCACAGATACGCAGTATTTT.

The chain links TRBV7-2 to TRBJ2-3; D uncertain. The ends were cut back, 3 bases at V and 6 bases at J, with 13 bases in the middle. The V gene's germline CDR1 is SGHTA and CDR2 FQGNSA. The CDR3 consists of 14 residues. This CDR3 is CASSFGPEGDTQYF. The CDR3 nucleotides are TGTGCCAGCAGCTTCGGACCGGAAGGGGATACGCAGTATTTT.

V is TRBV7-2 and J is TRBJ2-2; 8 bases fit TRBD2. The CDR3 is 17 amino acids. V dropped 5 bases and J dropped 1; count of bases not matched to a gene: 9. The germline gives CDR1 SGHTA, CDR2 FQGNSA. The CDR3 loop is CASSLLAELMNTGELFF. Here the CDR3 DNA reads TGTGCCAGCAGCCTACTAGCGGAGTTGATGAACACCGGGGAGCTGTTTTTT.

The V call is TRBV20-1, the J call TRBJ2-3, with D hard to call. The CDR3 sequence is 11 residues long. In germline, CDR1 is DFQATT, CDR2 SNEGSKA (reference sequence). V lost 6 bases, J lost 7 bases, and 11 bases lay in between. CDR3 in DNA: TGCAGTGCCAGCTGGTTTAATACGCAGTATTTT. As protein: CSASWFNTQYF.

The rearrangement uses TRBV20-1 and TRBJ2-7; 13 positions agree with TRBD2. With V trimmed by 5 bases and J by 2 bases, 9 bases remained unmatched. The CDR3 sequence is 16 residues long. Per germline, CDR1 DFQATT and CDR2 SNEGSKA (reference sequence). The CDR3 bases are TGCAGTGCTCCCATAACTAGCGGGGGGGCCGCCTACGAGCAGTACTTC. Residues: CSAPITSGGAAYEQYF.

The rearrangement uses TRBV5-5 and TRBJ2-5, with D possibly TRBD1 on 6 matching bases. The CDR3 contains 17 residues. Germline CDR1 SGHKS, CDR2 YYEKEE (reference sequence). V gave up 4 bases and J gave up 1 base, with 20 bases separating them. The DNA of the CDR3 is TGTGCCAGCAGCCAAATAGACCCAGGGGCGCGCCAAGAGACCCAGTACTTC. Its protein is CASSQIDPGARQETQYF.